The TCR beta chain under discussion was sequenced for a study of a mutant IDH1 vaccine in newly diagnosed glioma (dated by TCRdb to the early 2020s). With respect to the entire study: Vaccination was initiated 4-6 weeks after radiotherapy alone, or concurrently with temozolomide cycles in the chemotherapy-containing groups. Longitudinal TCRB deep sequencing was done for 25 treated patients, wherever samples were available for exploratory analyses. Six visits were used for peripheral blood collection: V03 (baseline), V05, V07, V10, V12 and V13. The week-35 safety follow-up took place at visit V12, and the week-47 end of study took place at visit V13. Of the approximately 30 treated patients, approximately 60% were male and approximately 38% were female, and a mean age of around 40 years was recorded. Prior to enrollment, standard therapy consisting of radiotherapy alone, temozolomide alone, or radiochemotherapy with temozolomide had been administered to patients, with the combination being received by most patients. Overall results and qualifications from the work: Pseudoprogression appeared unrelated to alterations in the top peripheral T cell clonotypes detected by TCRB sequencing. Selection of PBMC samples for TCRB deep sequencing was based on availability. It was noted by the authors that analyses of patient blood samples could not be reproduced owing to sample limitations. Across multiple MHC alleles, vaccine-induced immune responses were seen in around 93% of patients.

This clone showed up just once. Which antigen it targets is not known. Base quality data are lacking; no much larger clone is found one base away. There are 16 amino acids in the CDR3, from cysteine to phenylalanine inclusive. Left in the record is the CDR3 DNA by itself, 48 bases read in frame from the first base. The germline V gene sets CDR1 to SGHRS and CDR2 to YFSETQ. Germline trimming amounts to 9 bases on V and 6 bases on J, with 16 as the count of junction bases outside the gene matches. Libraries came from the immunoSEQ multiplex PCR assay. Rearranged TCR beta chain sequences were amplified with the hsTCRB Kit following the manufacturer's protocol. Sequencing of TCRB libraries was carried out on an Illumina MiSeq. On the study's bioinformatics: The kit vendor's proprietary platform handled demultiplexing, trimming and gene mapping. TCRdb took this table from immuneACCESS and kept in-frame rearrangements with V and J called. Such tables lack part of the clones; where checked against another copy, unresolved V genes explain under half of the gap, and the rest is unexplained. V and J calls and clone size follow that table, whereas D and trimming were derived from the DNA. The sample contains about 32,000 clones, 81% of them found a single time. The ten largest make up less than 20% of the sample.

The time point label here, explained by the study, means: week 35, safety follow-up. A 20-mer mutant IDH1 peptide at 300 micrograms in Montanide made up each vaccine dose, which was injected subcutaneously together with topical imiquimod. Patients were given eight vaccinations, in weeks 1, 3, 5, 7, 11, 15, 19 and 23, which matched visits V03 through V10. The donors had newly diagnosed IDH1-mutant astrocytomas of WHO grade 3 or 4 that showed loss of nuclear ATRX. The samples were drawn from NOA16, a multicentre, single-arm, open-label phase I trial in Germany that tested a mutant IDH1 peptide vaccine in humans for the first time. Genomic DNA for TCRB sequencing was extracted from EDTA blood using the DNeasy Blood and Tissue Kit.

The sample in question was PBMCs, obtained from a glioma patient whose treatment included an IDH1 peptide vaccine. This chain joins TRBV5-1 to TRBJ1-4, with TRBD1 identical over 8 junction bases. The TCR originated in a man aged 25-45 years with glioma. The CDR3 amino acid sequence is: CATQREGRGPDEKLFF. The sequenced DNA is TGCGCCACCCAGCGAGAGGGCAGGGGGCCAGATGAAAAACTGTTTTTT.